The present TCR beta chain was sequenced within a study of T cells in Graves' hyperthyroidism and ophthalmopathy. Points from the study as a whole: Blood held most thyroid clonotypes expanded above 0.001 frequency.

Germline V gene data show CDR1 as LGHDT and CDR2 as YNNKEL (reference sequence). Trimming removed 0 bases at V and 2 bases at J, with 11 bases between. The length of the CDR3 is 16 residues. This clonotype was seen ten or more times. What it binds is not known. There were TCR beta CDR3 regions amplified from RNA transcripts. TCR CDR3 underwent first-round RT-PCR with the HTBI primer set. One entry per CDR3 protein, called by TCRdb with MiXCR from the multiplex PCR reads. The data contain approximately 600,000 distinct CDR3 sequences, approximately 14% of them seen just once; the ten biggest clones take up roughly 6.2%. Diagnosis rested on symptoms, serum thyroxine and TRAb, thyroid ultrasound, and orbital computed tomography. Ahead of any ophthalmopathy symptoms, the blood sample was obtained at the first diagnosis of hyperthyroidism.

The V gene is TRBV3-1, the J gene TRBJ2-1, with D tentatively TRBD2 (5 bases). This sequence originates from a woman under 40 with Graves' hyperthyroidism that later progressed to Graves' ophthalmopathy. The sequenced sample was blood. The CDR3 sequence is CASSQDHSGAYNEQFF. CDR3 coding DNA: TGTGCCAGCAGCCAAGATCACAGCGGAGCCTACAATGAGCAGTTCTTC.